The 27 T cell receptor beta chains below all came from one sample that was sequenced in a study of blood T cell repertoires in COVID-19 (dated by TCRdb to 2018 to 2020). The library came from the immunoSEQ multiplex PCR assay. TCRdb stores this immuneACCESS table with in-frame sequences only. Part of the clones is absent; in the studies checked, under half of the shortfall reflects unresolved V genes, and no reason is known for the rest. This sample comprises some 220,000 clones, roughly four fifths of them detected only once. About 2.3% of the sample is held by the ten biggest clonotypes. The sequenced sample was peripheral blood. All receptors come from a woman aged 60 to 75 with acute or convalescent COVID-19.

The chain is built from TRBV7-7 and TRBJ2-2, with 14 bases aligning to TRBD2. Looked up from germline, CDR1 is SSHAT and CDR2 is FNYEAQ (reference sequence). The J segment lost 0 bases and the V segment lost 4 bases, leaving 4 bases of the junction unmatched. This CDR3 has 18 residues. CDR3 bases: TGTGCCAGCAGCTCGGGACTAGCGGGGGCAACGAACACCGGGGAGCTGTTTTTT. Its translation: CASSSGLAGATNTGELFF.

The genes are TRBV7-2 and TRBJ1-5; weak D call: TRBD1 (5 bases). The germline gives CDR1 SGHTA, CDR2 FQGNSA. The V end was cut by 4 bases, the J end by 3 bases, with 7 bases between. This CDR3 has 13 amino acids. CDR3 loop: CASSSQDNQPQHF. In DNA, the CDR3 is TGTGCCAGCAGCTCACAGGACAATCAGCCCCAGCATTTT.

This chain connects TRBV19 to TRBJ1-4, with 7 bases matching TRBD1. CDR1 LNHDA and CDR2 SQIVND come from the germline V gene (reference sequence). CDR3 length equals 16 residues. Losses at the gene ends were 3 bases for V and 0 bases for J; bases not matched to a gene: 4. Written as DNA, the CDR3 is TGTGCCAGTAGTATTCGGGGACAGACAACTAATGAAAAACTGTTTTTT. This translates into CASSIRGQTTNEKLFF.

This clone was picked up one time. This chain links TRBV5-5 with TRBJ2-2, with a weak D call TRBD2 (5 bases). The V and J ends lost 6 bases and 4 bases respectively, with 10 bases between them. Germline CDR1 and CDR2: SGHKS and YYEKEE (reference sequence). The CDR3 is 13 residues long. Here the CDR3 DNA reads TGTGCCAGCACCGGAGGCAGCACCGGGGAGCTGTTTTTT. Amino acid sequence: CASTGGSTGELFF.

The CDR3, as DNA: TGTGCCAGCAGCCCGACAGGGGGCTATGGCTACACCTTC. It codes for CASSPTGGYGYTF. V gene TRBV5-6 combines with J gene TRBJ1-2, with 9 bases identical to TRBD1. CDR1 is SGHDT, CDR2 YYEEEE, per germline. The V and J ends lost 4 bases and 4 bases, in that order; junction bases with no gene match: 2. CDR3 size: 13 residues. The variable domain in full, completed from reference TRBV5-6 and TRBJ1-2, reads DAGVTQSPTHLIKTRGQQVTLRCSPKSGHDTVSWYQQALGQGPQFIFQYYEEEERQRGNFPDRFSGHQFPNYSSELNVNALLLGDSALYLCASSPTGGYGYTFGSGTRLTVV.

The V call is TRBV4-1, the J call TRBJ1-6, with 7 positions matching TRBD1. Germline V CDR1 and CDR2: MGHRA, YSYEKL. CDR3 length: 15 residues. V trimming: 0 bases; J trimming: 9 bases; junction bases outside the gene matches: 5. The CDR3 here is CASSQDGTVGSPLHF. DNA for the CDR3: TGCGCCAGCAGCCAAGATGGGACAGTAGGTTCACCCCTCCACTTT.

CDR3 loop: CASSEGGVPQHF. The CDR3 DNA sequence: TGTGCCAGCAGTGAAGGCGGCGTACCCCAGCATTTT. The chain uses TRBV2 and TRBJ1-5; D uncertain. The CDR3 contains 12 residues. V was pared by 1 base and J by 10 bases, with 8 bases between. Per germline, CDR1 SNHLY and CDR2 FYNNEI.

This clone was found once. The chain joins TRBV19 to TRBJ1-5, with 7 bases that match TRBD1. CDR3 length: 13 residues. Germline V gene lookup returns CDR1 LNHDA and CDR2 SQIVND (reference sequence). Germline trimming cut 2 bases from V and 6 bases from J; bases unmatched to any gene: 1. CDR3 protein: CASSINRGQPQHF. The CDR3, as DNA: TGTGCCAGTAGTATAAACAGGGGTCAGCCCCAGCATTTT.

DNA of the CDR3: TGTGCCACCAGCAGAGATTTGGGAGTCAAGAACACCGGGGAGCTGTTTTTT. The encoded protein is CATSRDLGVKNTGELFF. V gene TRBV15 combines with J gene TRBJ2-2; weak D call: TRBD2 (5 bases). The CDR3 runs 17 residues. Between the trimmed V and J ends, which lost 0 bases and 1 base, there was a span of 12 bases. Germline values: CDR1 LNHNV, CDR2 YYDKDF (reference sequence).

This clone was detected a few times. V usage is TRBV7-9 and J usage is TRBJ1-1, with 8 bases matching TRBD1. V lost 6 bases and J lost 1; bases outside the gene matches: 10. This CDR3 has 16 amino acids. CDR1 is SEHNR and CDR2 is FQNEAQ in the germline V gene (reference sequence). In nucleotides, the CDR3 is TGTGCCAGCAGTACAGACAGGGGCCCGGGGAACACTGAAGCTTTCTTT. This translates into CASSTDRGPGNTEAFF.

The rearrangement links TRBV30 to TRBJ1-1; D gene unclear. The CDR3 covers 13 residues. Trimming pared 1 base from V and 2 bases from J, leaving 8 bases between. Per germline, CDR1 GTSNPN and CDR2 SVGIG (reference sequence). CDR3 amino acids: CAWSDQANTEAFF. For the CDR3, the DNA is TGTGCCTGGAGTGATCAAGCTAACACTGAAGCTTTCTTT. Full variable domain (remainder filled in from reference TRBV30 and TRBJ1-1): SQTIHQWPATLVQPVGSPLSLECTVEGTSNPNLYWYRQAAGRGLQLLFYSVGIGQISSEVPQNLSASRPQDRQFILSSKKLLLSDSGFYLCAWSDQANTEAFFGQGTRLTVV.

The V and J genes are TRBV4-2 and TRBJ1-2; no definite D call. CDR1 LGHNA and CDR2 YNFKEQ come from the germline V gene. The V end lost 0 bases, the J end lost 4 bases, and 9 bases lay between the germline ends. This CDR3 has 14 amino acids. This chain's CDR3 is CASSQDRRIYGYTF. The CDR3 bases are TGTGCCAGCAGCCAAGATCGGAGGATCTATGGCTACACCTTC.

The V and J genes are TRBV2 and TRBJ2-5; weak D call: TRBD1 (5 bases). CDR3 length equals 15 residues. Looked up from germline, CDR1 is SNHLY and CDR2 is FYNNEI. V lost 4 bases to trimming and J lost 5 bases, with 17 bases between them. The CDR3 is CASSGISGASETQYF. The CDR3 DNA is TGTGCCAGCAGTGGTATTAGTGGGGCTTCGGAGACCCAGTACTTC.

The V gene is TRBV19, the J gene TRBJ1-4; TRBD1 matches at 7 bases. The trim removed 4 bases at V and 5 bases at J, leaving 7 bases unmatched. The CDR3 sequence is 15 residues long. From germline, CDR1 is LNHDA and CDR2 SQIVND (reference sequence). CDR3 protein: CASSTRQGLNEKLFF. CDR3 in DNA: TGTGCCAGTAGTACTCGACAGGGTTTAAATGAAAAACTGTTTTTT.

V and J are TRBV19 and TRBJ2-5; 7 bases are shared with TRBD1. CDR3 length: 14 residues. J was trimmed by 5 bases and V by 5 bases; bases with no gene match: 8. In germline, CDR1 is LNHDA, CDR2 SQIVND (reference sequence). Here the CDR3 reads CASSARQGRETQYF. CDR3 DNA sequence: TGTGCCAGTAGTGCCAGACAGGGCCGGGAGACCCAGTACTTC.

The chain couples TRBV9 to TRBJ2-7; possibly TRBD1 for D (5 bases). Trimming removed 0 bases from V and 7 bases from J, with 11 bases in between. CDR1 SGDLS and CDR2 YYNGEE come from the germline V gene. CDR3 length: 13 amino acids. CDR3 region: CASSVASGREQYF. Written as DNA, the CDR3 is TGTGCCAGCAGCGTAGCGTCAGGGCGAGAGCAGTACTTC.

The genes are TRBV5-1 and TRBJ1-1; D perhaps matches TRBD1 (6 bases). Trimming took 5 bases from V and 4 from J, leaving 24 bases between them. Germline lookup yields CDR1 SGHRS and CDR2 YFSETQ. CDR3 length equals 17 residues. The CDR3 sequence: CASRSYVIQGWTTEAFF. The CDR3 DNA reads TGCGCCAGCAGGAGTTATGTAATCCAGGGGTGGACCACTGAAGCTTTCTTT.

The CDR3 DNA reads as TGTGCCAGCAGTTCCGGGACAGGGCCAGCTAACTATGGCTACACCTTC. This translates into CASSSGTGPANYGYTF. This chain links TRBV6-6 with TRBJ1-2; 9 bases agree with TRBD1. Germline assignment: CDR1 MNHNY and CDR2 SVGAGI (reference sequence). V was clipped by 4 bases and J by 0 bases; unmatched bases: 6. The CDR3 length is 16 residues.

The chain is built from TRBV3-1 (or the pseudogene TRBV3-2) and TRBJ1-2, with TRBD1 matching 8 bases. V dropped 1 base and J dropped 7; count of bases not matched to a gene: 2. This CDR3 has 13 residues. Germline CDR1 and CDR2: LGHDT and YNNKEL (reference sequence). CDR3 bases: TGTGCCAGCAGCCAAGGGACAGGGACTGGCTACACCTTC. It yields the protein CASSQGTGTGYTF.

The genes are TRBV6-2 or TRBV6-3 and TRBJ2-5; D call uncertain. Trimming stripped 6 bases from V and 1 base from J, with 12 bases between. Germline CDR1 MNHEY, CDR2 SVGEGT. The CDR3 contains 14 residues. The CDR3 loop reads CASSQTPFQETQYF. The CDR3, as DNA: TGTGCCAGCAGCCAGACTCCGTTCCAAGAGACCCAGTACTTC.

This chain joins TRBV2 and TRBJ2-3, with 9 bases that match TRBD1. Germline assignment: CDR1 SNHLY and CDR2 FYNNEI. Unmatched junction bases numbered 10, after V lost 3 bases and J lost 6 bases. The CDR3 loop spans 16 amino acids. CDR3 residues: CASSDLAGTGPDTQYF. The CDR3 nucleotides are TGTGCCAGCAGTGATTTAGCCGGGACAGGGCCTGATACGCAGTATTTT.

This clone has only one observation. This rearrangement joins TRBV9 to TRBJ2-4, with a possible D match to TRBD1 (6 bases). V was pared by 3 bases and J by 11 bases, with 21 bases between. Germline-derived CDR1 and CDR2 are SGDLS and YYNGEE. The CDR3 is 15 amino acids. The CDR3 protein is CASSANNRDGGFQYF. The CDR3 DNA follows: TGTGCCAGCAGCGCCAACAACAGGGATGGGGGCTTTCAGTACTTC.

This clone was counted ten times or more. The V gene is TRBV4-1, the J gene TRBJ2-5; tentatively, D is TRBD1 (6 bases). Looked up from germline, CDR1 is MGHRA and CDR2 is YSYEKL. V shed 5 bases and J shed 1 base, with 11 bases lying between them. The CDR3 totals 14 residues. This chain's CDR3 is CASSTTGRQETQYF. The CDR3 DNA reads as TGCGCCAGCAGCACCACAGGGCGCCAAGAGACCCAGTACTTC.

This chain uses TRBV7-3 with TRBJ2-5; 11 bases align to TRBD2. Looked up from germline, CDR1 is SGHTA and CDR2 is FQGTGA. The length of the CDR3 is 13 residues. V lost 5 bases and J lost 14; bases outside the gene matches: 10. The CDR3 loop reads CASSGIAGGPSYF. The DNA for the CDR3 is TGTGCCAGCAGCGGGATAGCGGGGGGGCCCTCATACTTC.

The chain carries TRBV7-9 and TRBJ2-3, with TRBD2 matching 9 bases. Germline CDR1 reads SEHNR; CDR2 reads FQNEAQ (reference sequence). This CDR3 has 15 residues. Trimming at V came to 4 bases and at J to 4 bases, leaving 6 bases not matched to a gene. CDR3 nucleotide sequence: TGTGCCAGCAGCTCCCCCAGCGGGGGGCCAGATACGCAGTATTTT. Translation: CASSSPSGGPDTQYF.

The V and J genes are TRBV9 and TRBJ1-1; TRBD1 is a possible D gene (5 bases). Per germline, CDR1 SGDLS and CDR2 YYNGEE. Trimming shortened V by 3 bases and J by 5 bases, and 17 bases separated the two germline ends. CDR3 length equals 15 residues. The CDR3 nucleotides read TGTGCCAGCAGCGCTAAGCCCGGGGGGAAGACTGAAGCTTTCTTT. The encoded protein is CASSAKPGGKTEAFF.

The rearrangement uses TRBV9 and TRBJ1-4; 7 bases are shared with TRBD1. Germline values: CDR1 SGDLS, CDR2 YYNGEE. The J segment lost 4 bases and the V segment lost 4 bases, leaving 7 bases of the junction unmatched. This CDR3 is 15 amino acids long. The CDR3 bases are TGTGCCAGCAGCCCGGGGGACAGTTTTAATGAAAAACTGTTTTTT. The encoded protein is CASSPGDSFNEKLFF.